The 27 T cell receptor beta chains reported below all come from one sample, sequenced in a study of T-cell memory formation after mild COVID-19. TCRdb redid the calling of the 5' RACE reads with MiXCR, one entry per CDR3 protein. The profile covers around 200,000 distinct CDR3 sequences, with approximately 30% appearing a single time and roughly an eighth taken by the ten largest. What was sequenced was PBMCs or a T cell subset sorted from them (not recorded which). The receptors derive from an adult woman who had mild COVID-19 (a few samples of this study predate the infection). Cell type and time point are not known.

This clonotype was seen ten or more times. This chain joins TRBV7-3 and TRBJ2-3, with 11 nucleotides matching TRBD2. Per germline, CDR1 SGHTA and CDR2 FQGTGA. CDR3 length: 16 residues. V lost 6 bases, J lost 1 base, and 6 bases stayed unmatched. CDR3 sequence reads: CASSPLAGARTDTQYF. In DNA, the CDR3 is TGTGCCAGCAGTCCACTAGCGGGGGCCCGCACAGATACGCAGTATTTT.

The V gene is TRBV7-3, the J gene TRBJ2-5; D unresolved. Trimming left V 2 bases short and J 3 bases short, with 13 bases between. The CDR3 sequence is 15 residues long. The germline gives CDR1 SGHTA, CDR2 FQGTGA. The CDR3 loop reads CASSLDPGSKETQYF. The CDR3 coding sequence is TGTGCCAGCAGCTTAGATCCAGGCTCCAAAGAGACCCAGTACTTC.

This clonotype occurred a few times. V usage is TRBV10-3 and J usage is TRBJ2-3; D is unresolved. Germline V lookup: CDR1 ENHRY, CDR2 SYGVKD. Trimming left V 3 bases short and J 4 bases short, with 29 bases between. The CDR3 has 20 amino acids. The CDR3 here is CAISELAPPAVGGRPDTQYF. The DNA of the CDR3 is TGTGCCATCAGTGAATTGGCTCCCCCTGCTGTTGGTGGTCGTCCAGATACGCAGTATTTT.

This clonotype was counted only a few times. The CDR3 region is CASSQDSSGDYNEQFF. CDR3 coding DNA: TGTGCCAGCAGCCAAGATTCAAGCGGAGACTACAATGAGCAGTTCTTC. The J gene is TRBJ2-1, the V gene TRBV4-2, with D maybe TRBD2 (5 bases). The CDR3 length is 16 residues. The V gene's germline CDR1 is LGHNA and CDR2 YNFKEQ. V was pared by 0 bases and J by 3 bases, with 12 bases between.

The rearrangement uses TRBV5-1 and TRBJ2-5; D remains ambiguous. V lost 4 bases and J lost 3, with 13 bases in between. The germline V gene encodes CDR1 SGHRS and CDR2 YFSETQ. CDR3 length: 14 residues. CDR3: CASSHDGPEETQYF. The CDR3, as DNA: TGCGCCAGCAGCCACGACGGACCTGAAGAGACCCAGTACTTC.

This clonotype was detected ten times or more. The rearrangement joins TRBV5-1 to TRBJ2-5; 8 bases align to TRBD1. V gave up 3 bases and J gave up 5 bases; unmatched junction bases: 9. Germline V gene data show CDR1 as SGHRS and CDR2 as YFSETQ. The CDR3 has 15 residues. The CDR3 region has the DNA TGCGCCAGCAGCTCCGCACAGGGGGGCCAGGAGACCCAGTACTTC. This codes for CASSSAQGGQETQYF.

This clonotype occurred a few times. This chain uses TRBV20-1 with TRBJ2-1; 7 nucleotides match TRBD1. V trimming: 0 bases; J trimming: 5 bases; junction bases outside the gene matches: 7. This CDR3 is 15 amino acids long. Germline lookup yields CDR1 DFQATT and CDR2 SNEGSKA (reference sequence). CDR3 protein: CSARELGQGDNEQFF. Here the CDR3 DNA reads TGCAGTGCTAGAGAATTAGGGCAGGGGGACAATGAGCAGTTCTTC.

This clonotype was observed a handful of times. This chain links TRBV7-9 with TRBJ2-3, with D maybe TRBD1 (7 bases). Deletions cut 4 bases from V and 1 base from J, with 15 bases between. The CDR3 consists of 16 residues. CDR1 and CDR2 (germline): SEHNR, FQNEAQ (reference sequence). The CDR3 spells CASSSKDREGTDTQYF. The CDR3, as DNA: TGTGCCAGCAGCTCCAAAGACAGGGAGGGCACAGATACGCAGTATTTT.

In this sample, this clonotype turned up a few times. The chain is built from TRBV5-1 and TRBJ2-2, with 10 nucleotides matching TRBD2. Germline CDR1 is SGHRS and CDR2 is YFSETQ. Germline trimming cut 0 bases from V and 0 bases from J; bases unmatched to any gene: 5. The CDR3 has 18 residues. The CDR3 coding sequence is TGCGCCAGCAGCTTGGCCCTAGCGGGAGTCGCGAACACCGGGGAGCTGTTTTTT. Translating it yields CASSLALAGVANTGELFF.

This clonotype is large (0.1 to 1%). V is TRBV20-1 and J is TRBJ2-3; 9 positions agree with TRBD2. This CDR3 comprises 15 residues. V trimming: 5 bases; J trimming: 4 bases; junction bases outside the gene matches: 10. CDR1 DFQATT and CDR2 SNEGSKA come from the germline V gene (reference sequence). The CDR3 region has the DNA TGCAGTGCTGGACAGATCGGCGGGGGGGCAGATACGCAGTATTTT. Protein: CSAGQIGGGADTQYF.

This chain joins TRBV12-3 or TRBV12-4 and TRBJ2-1, with TRBD2 matching over 8 bases. The CDR3 runs 16 residues. Trimming took 6 bases from V and 1 from J; bases not matched to a gene: 8. This chain's CDR3 is CASRFRGGGSYNEQFF. The CDR3 DNA reads as TGTGCCAGCAGATTCCGGGGGGGCGGGTCCTACAATGAGCAGTTCTTC.

The V gene is TRBV5-1, the J gene TRBJ2-7; D is unclear. CDR1 is SGHRS and CDR2 is YFSETQ in the germline V gene. The V end was cut by 1 base, the J end by 0 bases, with 8 bases between. The CDR3 consists of 14 residues. CDR3 nucleotide sequence: TGCGCCAGCAGCTTGTCTTTCGGCTCCTACGAGCAGTACTTC. This translates into CASSLSFGSYEQYF.

The table lists this clonotype with a count of one. V and J are TRBV24-1 and TRBJ1-5; D not certain. Deletions cut 6 bases from V and 3 bases from J, with 11 bases between. Germline assignment: CDR1 KGHDR and CDR2 SFDVKD. There are 14 residues in the CDR3. CDR3 in DNA: TGTGCCACCAGTAACGGACTCTCCAATCAGCCCCAGCATTTT. Translating it yields CATSNGLSNQPQHF.

This clonotype turned up a few times. The chain combines TRBV5-1 with TRBJ2-1; D gene ambiguous. With 4 bases removed from V and 2 bases from J, the gap between germline ends came to 16 bases. CDR3 length equals 16 residues. Germline V gives CDR1 SGHRS, CDR2 YFSETQ. The CDR3 region has the DNA TGCGCCAGCAGCCGATCCCGTGGCGGCACCTACAATGAGCAGTTCTTC. Translated, it gives CASSRSRGGTYNEQFF. The whole variable domain, filled in from reference TRBV5-1 and TRBJ2-1, reads KAGVTQTPRYLIKTRGQQVTLSCSPISGHRSVSWYQQTPGQGLQFLFEYFSETQRNKGNFPGRFSGRQFSNSRSEMNVSTLELGDSALYLCASSRSRGGTYNEQFFGPGTRLTVL.

This rearrangement joins TRBV6-5 to TRBJ2-1, with 9 bases lining up with TRBD1. V was pared by 4 bases and J by 6 bases, with 10 bases of the junction left unmatched. The CDR3 totals 16 residues. In germline, CDR1 is MNHEY, CDR2 SVGAGI. DNA of the CDR3: TGTGCCAGCAGTTTACCCGGGACAGGGACGGCCAATGAGCAGTTCTTC. This codes for CASSLPGTGTANEQFF.

The chain carries TRBV20-1 and TRBJ2-1; D is perhaps TRBD2 (5 bases). CDR1 is DFQATT, CDR2 SNEGSKA, per germline (reference sequence). CDR3 length: 12 amino acids. Deletions cut 7 bases from V and 4 bases from J, with 11 bases between. CDR3 region: CSGRARYNEQFF. As DNA, the CDR3 is TGCAGTGGGCGGGCGCGGTACAATGAGCAGTTCTTC.

The V gene is TRBV2, the J gene TRBJ2-1, with TRBD1 identical over 7 bases. Germline CDR1 reads SNHLY; CDR2 reads FYNNEI. The CDR3 has 15 amino acids. V was pared by 3 bases and J by 7 bases, with 9 bases of the junction left unmatched. CDR3 bases: TGTGCCAGCAGTGATTATCTGACAGGGCTGAATGAGCAGTTCTTC. Translation gives CASSDYLTGLNEQFF.

The chain joins TRBV19 to TRBJ2-1, with D tentatively TRBD1 or TRBD2 (5 bases each). Germline V gene sequence: CDR1 LNHDA, CDR2 SQIVND (reference sequence). The CDR3 runs 14 residues. The V end lost 6 bases, the J end lost 6 bases, and 15 bases lay between the germline ends. The CDR3 is CASRRDRRANEQFF. CDR3 coding DNA: TGTGCCAGTAGACGGGACCGGCGGGCCAATGAGCAGTTCTTC.

In this sample, this clonotype turned up a few times. The CDR3 region is CASCCLDRPDMNTEAFF. Written as DNA, the CDR3 is TGTGCCAGCTGTTGCTTGGACAGGCCAGACATGAACACTGAAGCTTTCTTT. The chain employs TRBV25-1 and TRBJ1-1; 7 bases align to TRBD1. The junction had 15 bases not matched to a gene; V was cut back by 8 bases and J by 0 bases. Germline CDR1 reads MGHDK; CDR2 reads SYGVNS. The CDR3 sequence is 17 residues long.

This clonotype was found a few times. The chain links TRBV27 to TRBJ1-6; no firm D call. V was pared by 7 bases and J by 0 bases, with 10 bases between. The CDR3 is made up of 15 amino acids. Germline values: CDR1 MNHEY, CDR2 SMNVEV (reference sequence). CDR3 amino acids: CASTEQSSYNSPLHF. CDR3 DNA sequence: TGTGCCAGCACCGAACAGAGCTCCTATAATTCACCCCTCCACTTT.

V gene TRBV6-5 combines with J gene TRBJ2-2, with D possibly called TRBD1 or TRBD2 (5 bases each). CDR1 is MNHEY, CDR2 SVGAGI, per germline. The CDR3 loop spans 16 amino acids. Trimming cost V 0 bases and J 0 bases, with 8 bases left between them. The CDR3 is CASSYSGTTNTGELFF. For the CDR3, the DNA is TGTGCCAGCAGTTACTCCGGGACCACGAACACCGGGGAGCTGTTTTTT.

This chain links TRBV7-8 with TRBJ1-1; 11 positions agree with TRBD1. Trimming removed 3 bases from V and 0 bases from J; junction bases left unmatched: 18. The CDR3 sequence is 21 residues long. From germline, CDR1 is SGHVS and CDR2 FQNEAQ. CDR3 in amino acids: CASSLRWGQGVDDVMNTEAFF. The CDR3 bases are TGTGCCAGCAGCTTGCGTTGGGGACAGGGGGTTGACGATGTAATGAACACTGAAGCTTTCTTT.

The table lists this clonotype with a few counts. V gene TRBV12-3 or TRBV12-4 combines with J gene TRBJ2-4; TRBD2 aligns across 8 bases. Losses at the gene ends were 4 bases for V and 8 bases for J; bases not matched to a gene: 7. The CDR3 extends over 14 amino acids. The CDR3 nucleotides read TGTGCCAGCAGTTCTCGGGGAGCGGGGGACATTCAGTACTTC. It translates to CASSSRGAGDIQYF.

V usage is TRBV9 and J usage is TRBJ2-3, with D tentatively TRBD2 (5 bases). This CDR3 has 15 amino acids. Trimming removed 2 bases at V and 2 bases at J, with 12 bases between. Germline lookup yields CDR1 SGDLS and CDR2 YYNGEE. The CDR3 reads CASSVGSADTDTQYF. The DNA for the CDR3 is TGTGCCAGCAGCGTGGGGTCAGCGGACACAGATACGCAGTATTTT.

The V gene is TRBV4-1, the J gene TRBJ2-7, with D perhaps being TRBD1 or TRBD2 (5 bases each). This CDR3 is 16 amino acids long. From germline, CDR1 is MGHRA and CDR2 YSYEKL. Trimming removed 0 bases from V and 4 bases from J, with 16 bases in between. Here the CDR3 reads CASSQDGGHLRYEQYF. The CDR3 region has the DNA TGCGCCAGCAGCCAAGATGGAGGACATCTCAGGTACGAGCAGTACTTC.

This clonotype was picked up a small number of times. The CDR3: CASSRQGFTDTQYF. The CDR3 nucleotides are TGTGCCAGCAGCAGACAGGGATTCACAGATACGCAGTATTTT. J is TRBJ2-3 and V is TRBV12-3 or TRBV12-4; 7 bases map to TRBD1. The CDR3 has 14 residues. Trimming cost V 6 bases and J 2 bases; bases outside gene matches: 5.

This clonotype appeared a few times. The chain combines TRBV6-6 with TRBJ2-2; TRBD2 matches 9 bases. Germline V gene data show CDR1 as MNHNY and CDR2 as SVGAGI (reference sequence). CDR3 size: 16 residues. Trimming removed 6 bases from V and 5 bases from J; junction bases left unmatched: 10. The CDR3 sequence: CASRREGTSLTGELFF. CDR3 sequence (DNA): TGTGCCAGCAGACGTGAAGGGACTAGCCTTACCGGGGAGCTGTTTTTT.